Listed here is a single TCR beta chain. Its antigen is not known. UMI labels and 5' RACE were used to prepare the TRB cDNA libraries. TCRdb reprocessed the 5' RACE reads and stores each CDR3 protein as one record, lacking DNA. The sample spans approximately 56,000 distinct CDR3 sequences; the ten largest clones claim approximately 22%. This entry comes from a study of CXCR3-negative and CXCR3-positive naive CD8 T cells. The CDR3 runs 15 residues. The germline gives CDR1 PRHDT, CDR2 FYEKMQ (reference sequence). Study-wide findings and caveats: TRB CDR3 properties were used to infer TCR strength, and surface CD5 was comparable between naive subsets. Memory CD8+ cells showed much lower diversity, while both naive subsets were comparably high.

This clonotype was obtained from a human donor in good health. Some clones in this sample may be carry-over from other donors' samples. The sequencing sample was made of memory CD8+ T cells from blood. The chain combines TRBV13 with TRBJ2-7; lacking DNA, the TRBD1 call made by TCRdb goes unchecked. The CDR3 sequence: CASSLEGQGAIEQYF.